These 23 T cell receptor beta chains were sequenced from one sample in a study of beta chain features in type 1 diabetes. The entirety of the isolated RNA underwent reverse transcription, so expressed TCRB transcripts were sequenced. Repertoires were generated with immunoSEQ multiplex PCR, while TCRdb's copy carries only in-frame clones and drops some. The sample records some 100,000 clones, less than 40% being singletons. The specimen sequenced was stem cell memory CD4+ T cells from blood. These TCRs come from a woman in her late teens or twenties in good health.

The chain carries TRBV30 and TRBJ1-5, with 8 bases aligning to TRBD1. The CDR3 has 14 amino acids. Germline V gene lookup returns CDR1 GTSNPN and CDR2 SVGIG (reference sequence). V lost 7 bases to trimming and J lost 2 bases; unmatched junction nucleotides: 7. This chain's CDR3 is CASSQGAGNQPQHF. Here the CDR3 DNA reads TGTGCCTCCTCCCAGGGGGCTGGCAATCAGCCCCAGCATTTT.

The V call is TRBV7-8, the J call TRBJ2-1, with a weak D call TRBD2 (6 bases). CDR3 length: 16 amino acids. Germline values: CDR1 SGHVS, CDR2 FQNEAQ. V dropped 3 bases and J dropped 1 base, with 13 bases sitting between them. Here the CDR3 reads CASSFRLEWSYNEQFF. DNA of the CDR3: TGTGCCAGCAGCTTCCGACTAGAATGGTCCTACAATGAGCAGTTCTTC.

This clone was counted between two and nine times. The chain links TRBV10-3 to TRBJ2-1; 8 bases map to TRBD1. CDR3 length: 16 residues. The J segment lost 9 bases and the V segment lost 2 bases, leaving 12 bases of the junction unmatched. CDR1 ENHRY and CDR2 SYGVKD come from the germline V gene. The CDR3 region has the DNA TGTGCCATCAGTGAGGGACAGGGAAAACTAGTGGGTGAGCAGTTCTTC. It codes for CAISEGQGKLVGEQFF.

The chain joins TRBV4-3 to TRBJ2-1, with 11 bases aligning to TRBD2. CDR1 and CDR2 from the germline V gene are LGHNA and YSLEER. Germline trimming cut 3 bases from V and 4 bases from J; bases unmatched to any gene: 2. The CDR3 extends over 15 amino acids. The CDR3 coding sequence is TGCGCCAGCAGCCAGCTAGCGGGAGGTTACAATGAGCAGTTCTTC. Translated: CASSQLAGGYNEQFF.

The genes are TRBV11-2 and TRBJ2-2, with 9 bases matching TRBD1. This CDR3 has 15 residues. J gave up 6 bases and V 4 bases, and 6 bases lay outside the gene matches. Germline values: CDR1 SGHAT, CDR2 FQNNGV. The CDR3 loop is CASSSHRGLAGELFF. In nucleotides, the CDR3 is TGTGCCAGCAGCTCTCACAGGGGGCTAGCCGGGGAGCTGTTTTTT.

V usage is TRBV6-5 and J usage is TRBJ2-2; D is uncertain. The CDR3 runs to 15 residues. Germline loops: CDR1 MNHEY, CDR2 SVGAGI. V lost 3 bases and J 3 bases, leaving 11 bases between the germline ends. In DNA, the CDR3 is TGTGCCAGCAGTTATCTAAGGAGCTACACCGGGGAGCTGTTTTTT. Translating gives CASSYLRSYTGELFF.

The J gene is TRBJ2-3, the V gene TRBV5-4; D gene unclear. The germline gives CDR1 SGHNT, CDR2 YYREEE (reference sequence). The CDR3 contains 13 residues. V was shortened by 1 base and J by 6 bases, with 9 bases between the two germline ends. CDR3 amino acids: CASSLKSEDTQYF. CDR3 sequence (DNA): TGTGCCAGCAGCTTGAAGTCGGAGGATACGCAGTATTTT.

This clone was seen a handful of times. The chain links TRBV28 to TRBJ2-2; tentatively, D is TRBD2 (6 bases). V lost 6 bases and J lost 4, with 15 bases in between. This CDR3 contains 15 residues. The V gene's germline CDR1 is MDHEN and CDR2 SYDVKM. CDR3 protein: CASRLRDSPTGELFF. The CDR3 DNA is TGTGCCAGCAGACTCCGGGACTCCCCCACCGGGGAGCTGTTTTTT.

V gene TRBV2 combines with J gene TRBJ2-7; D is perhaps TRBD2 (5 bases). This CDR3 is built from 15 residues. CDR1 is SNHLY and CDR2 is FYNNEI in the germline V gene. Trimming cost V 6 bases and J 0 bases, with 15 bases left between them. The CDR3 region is CASSGGRTSSYEQYF. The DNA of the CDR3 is TGTGCCAGCAGCGGAGGACGGACGAGCTCCTACGAGCAGTACTTC.

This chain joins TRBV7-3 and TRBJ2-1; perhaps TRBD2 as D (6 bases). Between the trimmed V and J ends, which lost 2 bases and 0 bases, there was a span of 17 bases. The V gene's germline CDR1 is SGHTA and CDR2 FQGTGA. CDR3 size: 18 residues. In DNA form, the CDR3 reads TGTGCCAGCAGCTTAGTTATGGTTGACGGGAGCTCCTACAATGAGCAGTTCTTC. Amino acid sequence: CASSLVMVDGSSYNEQFF.

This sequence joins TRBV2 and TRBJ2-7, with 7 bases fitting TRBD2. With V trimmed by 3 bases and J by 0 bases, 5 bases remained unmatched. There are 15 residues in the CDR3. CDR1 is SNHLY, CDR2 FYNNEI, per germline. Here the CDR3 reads CASSDAVAGSYEQYF. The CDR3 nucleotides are TGTGCCAGCAGTGATGCGGTAGCGGGCTCCTACGAGCAGTACTTC.

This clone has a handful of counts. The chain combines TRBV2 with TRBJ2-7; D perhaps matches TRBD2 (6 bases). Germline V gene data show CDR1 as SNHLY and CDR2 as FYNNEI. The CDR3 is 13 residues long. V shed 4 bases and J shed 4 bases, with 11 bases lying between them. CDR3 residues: CASSGPGGYEQYF. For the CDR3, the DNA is TGTGCCAGCAGTGGTCCTGGGGGGTACGAGCAGTACTTC.

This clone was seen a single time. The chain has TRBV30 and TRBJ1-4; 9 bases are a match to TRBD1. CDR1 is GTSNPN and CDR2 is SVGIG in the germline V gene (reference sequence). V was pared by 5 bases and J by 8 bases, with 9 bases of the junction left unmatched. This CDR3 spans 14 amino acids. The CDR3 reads CAWSGRDRVEKLFF. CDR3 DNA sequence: TGTGCCTGGTCGGGGCGGGACAGGGTGGAAAAACTGTTTTTT.

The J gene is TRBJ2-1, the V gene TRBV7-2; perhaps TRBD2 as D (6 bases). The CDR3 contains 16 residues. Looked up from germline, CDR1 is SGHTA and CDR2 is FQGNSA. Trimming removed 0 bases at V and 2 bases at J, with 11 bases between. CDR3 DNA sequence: TGTGCCAGCAGCTTAGCCAGCGGGCCCGCCTACAATGAGCAGTTCTTC. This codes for CASSLASGPAYNEQFF.

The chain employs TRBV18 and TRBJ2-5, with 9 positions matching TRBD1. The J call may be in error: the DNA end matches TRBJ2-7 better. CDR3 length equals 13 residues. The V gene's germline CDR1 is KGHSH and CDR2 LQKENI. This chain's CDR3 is CASSPGTGYEQYF. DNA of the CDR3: TGTGCCAGCTCACCCGGGACAGGGTACGAGCAGTACTTC.

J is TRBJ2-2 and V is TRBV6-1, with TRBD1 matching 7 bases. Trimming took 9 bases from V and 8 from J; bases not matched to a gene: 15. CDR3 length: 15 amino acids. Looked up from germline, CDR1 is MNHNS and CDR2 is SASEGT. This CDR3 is CASRQRTGPSGELFF. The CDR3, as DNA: TGTGCCAGTAGACAGAGGACAGGCCCTTCTGGGGAGCTGTTTTTT.

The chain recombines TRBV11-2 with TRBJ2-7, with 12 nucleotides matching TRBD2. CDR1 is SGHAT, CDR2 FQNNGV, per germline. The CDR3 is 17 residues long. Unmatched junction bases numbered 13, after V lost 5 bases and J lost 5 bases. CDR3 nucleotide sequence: TGTGCCAGCAGCCGTCCTCCTAGCGGGAGGGCCAGGCACGAGCAGTACTTC. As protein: CASSRPPSGRARHEQYF.

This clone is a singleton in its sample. Here the CDR3 reads CASSPPGVRIGYTF. The DNA for the CDR3 is TGTGCCAGCTCACCTCCCGGGGTAAGGATCGGCTACACCTTC. The J gene is TRBJ1-2, the V gene TRBV18; D uncertain. CDR3 length equals 14 residues. Germline lookup yields CDR1 KGHSH and CDR2 LQKENI. Trimming removed 3 bases from V and 8 bases from J, with 16 bases in between.

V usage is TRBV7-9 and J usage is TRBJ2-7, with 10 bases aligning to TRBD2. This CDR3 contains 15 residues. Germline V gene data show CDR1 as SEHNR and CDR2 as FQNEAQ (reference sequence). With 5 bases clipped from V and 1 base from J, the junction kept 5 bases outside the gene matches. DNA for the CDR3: TGTGCCAGCAGCAACCCGGGACTAGCGTCCTACGAGCAGTACTTC. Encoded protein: CASSNPGLASYEQYF.

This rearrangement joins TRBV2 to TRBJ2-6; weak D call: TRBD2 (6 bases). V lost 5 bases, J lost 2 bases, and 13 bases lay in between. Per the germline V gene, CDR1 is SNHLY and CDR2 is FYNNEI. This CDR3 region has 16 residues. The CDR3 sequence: CASSRDSGAGANVLTF. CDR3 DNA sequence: TGTGCCAGCAGTCGGGATTCGGGGGCTGGGGCCAACGTCCTGACTTTC.

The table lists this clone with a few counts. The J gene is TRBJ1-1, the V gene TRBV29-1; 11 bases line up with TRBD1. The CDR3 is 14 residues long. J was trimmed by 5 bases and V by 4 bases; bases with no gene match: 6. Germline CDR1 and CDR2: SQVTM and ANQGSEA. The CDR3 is CSVAGQGVKTEAFF. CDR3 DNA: TGCAGCGTTGCGGGACAGGGGGTTAAAACTGAAGCTTTCTTT.

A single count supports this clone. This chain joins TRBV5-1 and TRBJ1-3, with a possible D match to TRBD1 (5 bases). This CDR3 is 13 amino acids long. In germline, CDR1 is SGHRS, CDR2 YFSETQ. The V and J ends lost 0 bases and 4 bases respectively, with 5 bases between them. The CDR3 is CASSLGQGNTIYF. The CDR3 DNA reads TGCGCCAGCAGCTTGGGACAGGGAAACACCATATATTTT.

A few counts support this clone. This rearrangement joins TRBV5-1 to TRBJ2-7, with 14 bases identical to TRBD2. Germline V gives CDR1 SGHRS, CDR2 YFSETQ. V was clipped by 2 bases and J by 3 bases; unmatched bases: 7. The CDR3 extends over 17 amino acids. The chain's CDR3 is CASSFGTSGRPVYEQYF. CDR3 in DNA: TGCGCCAGCAGCTTTGGGACTAGCGGGAGACCAGTCTACGAGCAGTACTTC.